The present TCR beta chain was sequenced within a study of cytomegalovirus exposure and HLA in healthy donors. Study-level background: The Caucasian-associated ancestry cluster contained roughly four fifths of the roughly 400 genotyped donors.

Germline V gives CDR1 SGHTA, CDR2 FQGNSA. Trimming left V 5 bases short and J 2 bases short, with 12 bases between. The CDR3 spans 14 residues. Findings and limits, study-wide: Follow-up analysis later connected one missense variant in DCLRE1C with trimming of TCR beta V- and J-genes.

Details on this clone: Its target is not known.

The PCR contained 60 Vbeta and 13 Jbeta primers. Sequencing used immunoSEQ multiplex PCR; TCRdb keeps in-frame clones, though not all of them. The data hold 60,000 to 75,000 clones, with 75% to 90% observed a single time. The chain recombines TRBV7-2 with TRBJ2-5; a weak D match, TRBD1 (5 bases). This TCR came from a woman between 25 and 40 years old in good health and CMV-seropositive. What was sequenced was PBMCs. CDR3 DNA sequence: TGTGCCAGCAGCCCAGACAGCGAACAAGAGACCCAGTACTTC. Translated: CASSPDSEQETQYF.